This T cell receptor beta chain was identified during a study of tumor-infiltrating lymphocytes in oesophageal squamous cell carcinoma. The CDR3 length is 13 residues. Germline CDR1 and CDR2: SGHDT and YYEEEE. With respect to this clonotype: Sequence at one end of the junction differs from germline and may be a read error.

MiXCR, applied by TCRdb to the PCR reads, yields one record per CDR3 protein. The table has some 14,000 distinct CDR3 sequences, about 53% seen once. The source material was esophageal tumor tissue. This sequence originates from a male donor with esophageal squamous cell carcinoma. The chain has TRBV5-6 and TRBJ2-3, with D perhaps TRBD2 (5 bases). This chain's CDR3 is CASSLRDGRWEYF. Here the CDR3 DNA reads TGTGCCAGCAGCTTGAGAGACGGCCGGTGGGAGTACTTC.